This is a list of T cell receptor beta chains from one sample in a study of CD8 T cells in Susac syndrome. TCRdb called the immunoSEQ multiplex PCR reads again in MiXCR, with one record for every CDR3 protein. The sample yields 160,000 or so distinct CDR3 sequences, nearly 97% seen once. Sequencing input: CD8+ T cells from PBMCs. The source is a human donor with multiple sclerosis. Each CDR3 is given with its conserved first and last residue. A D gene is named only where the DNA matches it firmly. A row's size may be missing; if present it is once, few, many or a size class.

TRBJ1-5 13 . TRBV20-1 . CSARRREAQPQHF TGCAGTGCTAGGCGCAGGGAGGCTCAGCCCCAGCATTTT
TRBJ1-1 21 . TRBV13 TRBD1 CASSPPMIGTGEGWMNTEAFF TGTGCCAGCAGCCCCCCAATGATCGGGACAGGGGAGGGATGGATGAACACTGAAGCTTTCTTT
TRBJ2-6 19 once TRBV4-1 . CASSQVGAETSSGANVLTF TGCGCCAGCAGCCAAGTTGGGGCCGAAACAAGCTCTGGGGCCAACGTCCTGACTTTC
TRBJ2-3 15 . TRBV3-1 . CASSQDLRETDTQYF TGTGCCAGCAGCCAAGATCTGCGGGAAACAGATACGCAGTATTTT
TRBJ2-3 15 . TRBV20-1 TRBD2 CSAISGTSTADTQYF TGCAGTGCCATCTCCGGGACTAGCACGGCAGATACGCAGTATTTT
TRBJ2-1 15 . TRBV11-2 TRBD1 CASSLGTVGQDEQFF TGTGCCAGCAGCCTAGGGACAGTAGGACAGGATGAGCAGTTCTTC
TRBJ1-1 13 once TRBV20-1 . CSARLMTVREAFF TGCAGTGCTAGGCTAATGACAGTAAGAGAAGCTTTCTTT
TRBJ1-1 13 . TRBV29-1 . CSVDGAGATEAFF TGCAGCGTTGACGGGGCGGGGGCCACTGAAGCTTTCTTT
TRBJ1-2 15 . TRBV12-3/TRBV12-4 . CASSPLGGQVYGYTF TGTGCCAGCAGTCCCTTGGGGGGGCAGGTCTATGGCTACACCTTC
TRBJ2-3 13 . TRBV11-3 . CASSLEQADTQYF TGTGCCAGCAGCTTAGAGCAGGCAGATACGCAGTATTTT
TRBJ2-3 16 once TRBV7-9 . CASSSPNAVRTDTQYF TGTGCCAGCAGCTCCCCCAACGCGGTCCGCACAGATACGCAGTATTTT
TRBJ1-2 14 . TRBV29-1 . CSVEKAPFKDGYTF TGCAGCGTTGAGAAGGCACCTTTTAAGGATGGCTACACCTTC
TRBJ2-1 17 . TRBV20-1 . CSARGGTEGAFYNEQFF TGCAGTGCTAGAGGCGGGACAGAAGGGGCTTTTTACAATGAGCAGTTCTTC
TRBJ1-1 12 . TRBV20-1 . CSALRGDTEAFF TGCAGTGCGCTTCGGGGGGACACTGAAGCTTTCTTT
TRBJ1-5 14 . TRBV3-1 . CASSPGTITPPQHF TGTGCCAGCAGTCCCGGCACGATCACTCCGCCCCAGCATTTT
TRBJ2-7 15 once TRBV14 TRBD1 CASSQEGRGIDEQYF TGTGCCAGCAGCCAAGAAGGCAGGGGGATCGACGAGCAGTACTTC
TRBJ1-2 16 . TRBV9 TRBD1 CASSVVETGVNYGYTF TGTGCCAGCAGCGTAGTTGAGACAGGGGTGAACTATGGCTACACCTTC
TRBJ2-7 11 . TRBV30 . CAWSGPYEQYF TGTGCCTGGAGTGGCCCCTACGAGCAGTACTTC
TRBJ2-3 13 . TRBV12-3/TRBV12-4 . CASSAYMTDTQYF TGTGCCAGCAGCGCTTACATGACAGATACGCAGTATTTT
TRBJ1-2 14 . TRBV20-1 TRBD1 CSAHGGGTGYGYTF TGCAGTGCTCACGGAGGGGGCACCGGCTATGGCTACACCTTC
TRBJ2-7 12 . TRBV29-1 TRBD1 CSVRQGRHEQYF TGCAGCGTTAGACAGGGGCGGCACGAGCAGTACTTC
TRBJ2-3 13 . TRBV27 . CASSLSLPDTQYF TGTGCCAGCAGTTTATCCTTGCCCGATACGCAGTATTTT
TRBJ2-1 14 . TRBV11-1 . CASNSRGYWNEQFF TGTGCCAGCAACTCAAGGGGGTATTGGAATGAGCAGTTCTTC
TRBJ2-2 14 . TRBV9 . CASSPSRATGELFF TGTGCCAGCAGCCCTTCAAGGGCCACCGGGGAGCTGTTTTTT
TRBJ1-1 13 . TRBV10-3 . CAISEVGNTEAFF TGTGCCATCAGTGAAGTGGGGAACACTGAAGCTTTCTTT
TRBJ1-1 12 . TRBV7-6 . CASSLVPTEAFF TGTGCCAGCAGCTTAGTACCCACTGAAGCTTTCTTT
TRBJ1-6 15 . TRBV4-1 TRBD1 CASSLAGTADSPLHF TGCGCCAGCAGCCTTGCAGGGACAGCTGATTCACCCCTCCACTTT
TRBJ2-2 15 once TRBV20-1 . CSALALVSGTGELFF TGCAGTGCGCTAGCACTTGTGAGCGGCACCGGGGAGCTGTTTTTT
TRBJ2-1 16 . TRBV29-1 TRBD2 CSVEPGLVLPYNEQFF TGCAGCGTTGAACCGGGACTAGTGCTACCCTACAATGAGCAGTTCTTC
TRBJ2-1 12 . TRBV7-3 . CASRGGGDEQFF TGTGCCAGCAGGGGAGGCGGGGATGAGCAGTTCTTC
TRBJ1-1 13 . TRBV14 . CASSPIAGTEAFF TGTGCCAGCAGCCCGATAGCGGGGACTGAAGCTTTCTTT
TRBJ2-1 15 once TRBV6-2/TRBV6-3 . CASSDDRKKYNEQFF TGTGCCAGCAGTGACGACAGGAAAAAATACAATGAGCAGTTCTTC
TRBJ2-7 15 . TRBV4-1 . CASSQDVLGRYEQYF TGCGCCAGCAGCCAAGATGTCCTGGGGAGGTACGAGCAGTACTTC
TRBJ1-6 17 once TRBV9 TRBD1 CASSPGQGFSYNSPLHF TGTGCCAGCAGCCCTGGACAGGGCTTCTCCTATAATTCACCCCTCCACTTT
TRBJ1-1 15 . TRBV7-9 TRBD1 CASSLAVTGGTEAFF TGTGCCAGCAGCTTGGCAGTGACAGGGGGCACTGAAGCTTTCTTT
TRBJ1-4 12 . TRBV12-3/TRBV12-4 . CASSSSNEKLFF TGTGCCAGCAGCTCCTCTAATGAAAAACTGTTTTTT
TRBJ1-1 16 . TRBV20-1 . CSARDPFWTENTEAFF TGCAGTGCTAGAGACCCCTTTTGGACAGAGAACACTGAAGCTTTCTTT
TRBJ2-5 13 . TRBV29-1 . CSVERRDVETQYF TGCAGCGTTGAGAGGCGGGATGTGGAGACCCAGTACTTC
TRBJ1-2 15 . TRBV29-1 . CSVGASSSSAYGYTF TGCAGCGTCGGGGCCTCATCTTCATCCGCCTATGGCTACACCTTC
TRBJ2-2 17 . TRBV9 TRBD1 CASSALQGPANTGELFF TGTGCCAGCAGCGCCCTACAGGGGCCGGCGAACACCGGGGAGCTGTTTTTT
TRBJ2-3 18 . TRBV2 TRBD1 CASVPKGRGRFVADTQYF TGTGCCAGCGTCCCCAAGGGCAGGGGGCGATTTGTGGCAGATACGCAGTATTTT
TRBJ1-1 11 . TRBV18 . CASSPHSEAFF TGTGCCAGCTCACCCCACAGTGAAGCTTTCTTT
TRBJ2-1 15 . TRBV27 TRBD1 CASSSRGTEHNEQFF TGTGCCAGCAGTTCAAGAGGGACAGAGCACAATGAGCAGTTCTTC
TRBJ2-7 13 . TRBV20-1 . CSASGTVDYEQYF TGCAGTGCCTCGGGGACCGTCGACTACGAGCAGTACTTC
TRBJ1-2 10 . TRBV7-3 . CASSPEEATF TGTGCCAGCAGCCCCGAGGAGGCCACCTTC
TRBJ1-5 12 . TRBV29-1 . CSVEDGNQPQHF TGCAGCGTTGAAGACGGCAATCAGCCCCAGCATTTT
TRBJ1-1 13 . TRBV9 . CASSLSTVTEAFF TGTGCCAGCAGCCTTTCGACAGTCACTGAAGCTTTCTTT
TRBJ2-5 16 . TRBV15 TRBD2 CATSTRAGMYQETQYF TGTGCCACCAGTACCAGAGCGGGGATGTACCAAGAGACCCAGTACTTC
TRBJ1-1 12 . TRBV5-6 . CASSFSRAEAFF TGTGCCAGCAGCTTTAGTAGGGCTGAAGCTTTCTTT
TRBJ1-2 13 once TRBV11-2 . CASTETRNYGYTF TGTGCCAGCACCGAGACGAGGAACTATGGCTACACCTTC